The table lists the clone carrying this TCR beta chain with a count of one. The target antigen is unknown. This sample was taken from a study of blood T cells in healthy people across ages. Through a sample-barcoded 5' primer and a J-beta primer mix, a second PCR was run for roughly 7 to 12 cycles. TCRdb passed the 5' RACE reads through MiXCR, listing each CDR3 protein once. The sample lists about 1.8 million distinct CDR3 sequences; about 50% were seen once. Whole-study findings and limits: Older age coincided with a roughly linear decline in TCR beta diversity per million T cells. It was held that the diversity estimates obtained from one million T cells were underestimates. When set beside aged donors, long-lived donors presented more naive CD4+ cells and higher diversity. Nothing was known about donor CMV status, and this possibly confounded expanded clonotype changes.

The trim removed 5 bases at V and 3 bases at J, leaving 3 bases unmatched. The CDR3 is made up of 14 amino acids. Germline V lookup: CDR1 KGHDR, CDR2 SFDVKD. The TCR originated in a woman aged 40 to 55 in good health. The rearrangement links TRBV24-1 to TRBJ2-3; 8 bases fit TRBD1. Sequencing input: blood. This CDR3 reads CATSARGQTDTQYF. The CDR3 DNA reads as TGTGCCACCAGTGCCAGGGGGCAGACAGATACGCAGTATTTT.